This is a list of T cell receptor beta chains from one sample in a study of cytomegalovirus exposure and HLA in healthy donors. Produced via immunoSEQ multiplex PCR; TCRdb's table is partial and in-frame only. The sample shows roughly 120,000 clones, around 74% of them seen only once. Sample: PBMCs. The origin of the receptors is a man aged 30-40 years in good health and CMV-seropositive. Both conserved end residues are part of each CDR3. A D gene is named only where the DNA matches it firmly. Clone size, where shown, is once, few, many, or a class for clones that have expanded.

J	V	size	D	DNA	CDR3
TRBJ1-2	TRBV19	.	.	TGTGCCAGTAGTATTACCGCGGGGGCGGAGGGCGGCTACACCTTC	CASSITAGAEGGYTF
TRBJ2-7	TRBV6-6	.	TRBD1	TGTGCCAGCAGTCGGGACAGGGACTACGAGCAGTACTTC	CASSRDRDYEQYF
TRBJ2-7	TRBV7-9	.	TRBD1	TGTGCCAGCAGCTTAAGGACAGGGTTCTACGAGCAGTACTTC	CASSLRTGFYEQYF
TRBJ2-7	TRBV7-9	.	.	TGTGCCAGCAGCCTTGTGGGGGGACCCGAGCAGTACTTC	CASSLVGGPEQYF
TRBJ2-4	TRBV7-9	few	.	TGTGCCAGCAGCTTAGCTAGCGGAAACATTCAGTACTTC	CASSLASGNIQYF
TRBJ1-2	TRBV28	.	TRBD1	TGTGCCAGCAGCATGACCAAACGACAGGGGGTCGGTGGCTACACCTTC	CASSMTKRQGVGGYTF
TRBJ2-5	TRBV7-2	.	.	TGTGCCAGCAGCTTAGGAGGACAAGGAGAGACCCAGTACTTC	CASSLGGQGETQYF
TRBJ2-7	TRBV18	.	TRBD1	TGTGCCAGCTCACTAGACAGGGGGAGCTCCTACGAGCAGTACTTC	CASSLDRGSSYEQYF
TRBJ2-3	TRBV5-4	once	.	TGTGCCAGCAGCTTGGGCCAGGCCACAGATACGCAGTATTTT	CASSLGQATDTQYF
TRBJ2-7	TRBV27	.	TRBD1	TGTGCCAGCAAGAGGGACAGGGAGTTCAACGAGCAGTACTTC	CASKRDREFNEQYF
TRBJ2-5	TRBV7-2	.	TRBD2	TGTGCCAGCAGCCGGACTAGCGAGACCCAGTACTTC	CASSRTSETQYF
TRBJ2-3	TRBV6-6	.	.	TGTGCCAGCAGTCCACTAGGTATAACAGATACGCAGTATTTT	CASSPLGITDTQYF
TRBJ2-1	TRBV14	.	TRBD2	TGTGCCAGCAGGACTAGCGGGGATTCCTACAATGAGCAGTTCTTC	CASRTSGDSYNEQFF
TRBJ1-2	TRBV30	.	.	TGTGCCGCGGGCAGGGGCCAGGGCTATGGCTACACCTTC	CAAGRGQGYGYTF
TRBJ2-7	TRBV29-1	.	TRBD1	TGCAGCGCCCGGGACAGGGGTAACGAGCAGTACTTC	CSARDRGNEQYF
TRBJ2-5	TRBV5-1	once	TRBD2	TGCGCCAGCCGACCGACTAGCGGGGGGGCAGGGGGAGAGACCCAGTACTTC	CASRPTSGGAGGETQYF
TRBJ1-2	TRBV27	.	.	TGTGCCAGCAGTCCCTCGGCCCTAGCCCCGTATGGCTACACCTTC	CASSPSALAPYGYTF
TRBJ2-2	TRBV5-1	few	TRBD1	TGCGCCAGCAGCCAGCGACAGGGAAAGATCGCCGGGGAGCTGTTTTTT	CASSQRQGKIAGELFF
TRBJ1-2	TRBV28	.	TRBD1	TGTGCCAGCCGACGACAGGGAAATAACTATGGCTACACCTTC	CASRRQGNNYGYTF
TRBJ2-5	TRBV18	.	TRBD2	TGTGCCAGCTCACCCGGGGGGGAGACCCAGTACTTC	CASSPGGETQYF
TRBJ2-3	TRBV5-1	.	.	TGCGCCAGCGCCGCGGGGGCGGGGAGCACAGATACGCAGTATTTT	CASAAGAGSTDTQYF
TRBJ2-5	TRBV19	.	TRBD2	TGTGCCAGTAGTATAGGGGGGGGGTGGAGGTATGCGCAGTACTTC	CASSIGGGWRYAQYF
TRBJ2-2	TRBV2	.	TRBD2	TGTGCCAGCAGTCAAAGCGGGGGGCTCACCGGGGAGCTGTTTTTT	CASSQSGGLTGELFF
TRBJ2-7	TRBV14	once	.	TGTGCCAGCAGCCAAGATAGTTCCACCGTCGGGGACGAGCAGTACTTC	CASSQDSSTVGDEQYF
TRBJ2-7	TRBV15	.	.	TGTGCCACCAGCAGACCCCCGCCCTGGCTCGAGCAGTACTTC	CATSRPPPWLEQYF
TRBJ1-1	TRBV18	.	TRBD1	TGTGCCAGCTCAACACAGGGGTGGAGGAACACTGAAGCTTTCTTT	CASSTQGWRNTEAFF
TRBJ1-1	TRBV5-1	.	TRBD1	TGCGCCAGCAGCTTGACAGGGGGCTTGGGTGAAGCTTTCTTT	CASSLTGGLGEAFF
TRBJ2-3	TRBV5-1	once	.	TGCGCCAGCAGCCGTTATCAGGCATCGGGCACAGATACGCAGTATTTT	CASSRYQASGTDTQYF
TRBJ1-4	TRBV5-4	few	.	TGTGCCAGCAGCTTCAACAGCTATGAAAAACTGTTTTTT	CASSFNSYEKLFF
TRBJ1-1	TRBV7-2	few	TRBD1	TGTGCCAGCAGCCTCGGACAGGTTTTGACTGAAGCTTTCTTT	CASSLGQVLTEAFF
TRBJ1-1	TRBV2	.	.	TGTGCCAGCAATCCCAGGGAGGGCACTGAAGCTTTCTTT	CASNPREGTEAFF
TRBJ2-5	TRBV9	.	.	TGTGCCAGCAGCACGGGGGTCCAAGAGACCCAGTACTTC	CASSTGVQETQYF
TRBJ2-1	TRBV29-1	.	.	TGCAGCGTTGAAGGGGCAGTCTACAATGAGCAGTTCTTC	CSVEGAVYNEQFF
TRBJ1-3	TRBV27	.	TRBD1	TGTGCCAGCAGTTTAATTAGTGGGACAGGGGTTGGAAACACCATATATTTT	CASSLISGTGVGNTIYF
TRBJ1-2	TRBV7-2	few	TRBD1	TGTGCCAGCAGCTTAGCGCAGGGGGCGGACTATGGCTACACCTTC	CASSLAQGADYGYTF
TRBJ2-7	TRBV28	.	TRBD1	TGTGCCAGCAGTTTCGGCCCAGACAGGGACCCCTACGAGCAGTACTTC	CASSFGPDRDPYEQYF
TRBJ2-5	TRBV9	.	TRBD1	TGTGCCAGCAGCCTCGGGACAGCGACGCCGGCGGAGACCCAGTACTTC	CASSLGTATPAETQYF
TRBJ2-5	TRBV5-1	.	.	TGCGCCAGCAGCTTGGCTATTAGGGGGCAAGAGACCCAGTACTTC	CASSLAIRGQETQYF
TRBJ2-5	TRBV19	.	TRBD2	TGTGCCAGTAGCCCGGGGGGGGGCGATGAGACCCAGTACTTC	CASSPGGGDETQYF
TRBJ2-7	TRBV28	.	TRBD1	TGTGCCAGCGCAACAGGGGTTCGCGAGCAGTACTTC	CASATGVREQYF
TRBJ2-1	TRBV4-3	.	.	TGCGCCAGCAGCCAAGATTGGAGCAGTTACAATGAGCAGTTCTTC	CASSQDWSSYNEQFF
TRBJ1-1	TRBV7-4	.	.	TGTGCCAGCAGCTTAGCGGTAGGGGCAGGGGTGGGGATGAACACTGAAGCTTTCTTT	CASSLAVGAGVGMNTEAFF
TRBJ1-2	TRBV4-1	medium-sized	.	TGCGCCAGCAGCCGCCCCGGACGGGACATCTATGGCTACACCTTC	CASSRPGRDIYGYTF
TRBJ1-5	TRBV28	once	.	TGTGCCAGCAGTTTAGGTTGGGGGACAAACAATCAGCCCCAGCATTTT	CASSLGWGTNNQPQHF
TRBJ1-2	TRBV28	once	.	TGTGCCAGCAGTCAGCACTACGGGGGTGGTTGGGGCTACCCCTTC	CASSQHYGGGWGYPF